This T cell receptor (beta chain) was captured by sequencing in a study of TIL therapy for anti-PD-1-resistant metastatic lung cancer. Study-wide background: Progressing patients received lymphodepletion, expanded TIL infusion and IL-2.

Described time point: pre-treatment sample, taken before nivolumab and TIL therapy. This clone was counted a few times. Sequencing used immunoSEQ v3. Libraries were sequenced to 2 million to 2.5 million read pairs (survey) or roughly 5-6 million (deep). Some clones are missing from TCRdb's copy, which holds only in-frame ones; the method was immunoSEQ multiplex PCR. This sample carries some 16,000 clones, about 68% of them seen once, and the ten largest clones take under 45%. This receptor was taken from a person between 25 and 80 years old with non-small cell lung cancer. Sequenced material: blood, taken at baseline.

The CDR3 protein is CATSRAGRTTGELFF. CDR3 DNA sequence: TGTGCCACCAGCAGAGCGGGCCGCACTACCGGGGAGCTGTTTTTT. V and J are TRBV15 and TRBJ2-2; D gene uncertain. Trimming shortened V by 1 base and J by 5 bases, and 11 bases separated the two germline ends. This CDR3 is 15 amino acids long. In germline, CDR1 is LNHNV, CDR2 YYDKDF (reference sequence).